This T cell receptor (beta chain) came from a study of blood T cell repertoires in COVID-19. The overall study: COVID-19 samples collected from the United States, Italy and Spain covered acute and convalescent phases. PBMCs, B-cell-depleted T cells, or T cells provided the cDNA or gDNA that made up the material.

Authors' data handling: Using reference gene primer amplification, nucleated cell counts were estimated. The method was immunoSEQ multiplex PCR; TCRdb's version includes in-frame clones alone and lacks a portion of them. That table furnishes V, J and clone size, whereas the DNA furnished D and trimming. The data hold more than 200,000 clones, with 84% observed a single time. This CDR3 has 15 residues. Germline loops: CDR1 LGHDT, CDR2 YNNKEL (reference sequence). Trimming left V 4 bases short and J 3 bases short, with 16 bases between. The sequenced material came from peripheral blood. This clonotype was obtained from a man aged 55 to 70 with acute or convalescent COVID-19. The V gene is TRBV3-1 (or the pseudogene TRBV3-2), the J gene TRBJ2-7, with D possibly matching TRBD2 (6 bases). In nucleotides, the CDR3 is TGTGCCAGCAGCCCCGGGACTTTTGCCCACTACGAGCAGTACTTC. It codes for CASSPGTFAHYEQYF.